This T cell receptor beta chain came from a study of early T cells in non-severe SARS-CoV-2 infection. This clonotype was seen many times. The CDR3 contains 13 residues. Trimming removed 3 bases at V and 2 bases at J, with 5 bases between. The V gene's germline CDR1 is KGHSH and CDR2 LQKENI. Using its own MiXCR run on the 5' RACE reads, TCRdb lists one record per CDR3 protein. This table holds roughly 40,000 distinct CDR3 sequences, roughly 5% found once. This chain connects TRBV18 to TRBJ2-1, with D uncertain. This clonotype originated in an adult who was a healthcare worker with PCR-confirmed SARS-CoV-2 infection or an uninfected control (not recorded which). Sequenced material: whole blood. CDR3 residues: CASSPSTYNEQFF. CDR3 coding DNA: TGTGCCAGCTCACCCTCAACCTACAATGAGCAGTTCTTC.